The present TCR beta chain was sequenced within a study of blood T cell repertoires in COVID-19. The overall study: There were acute and convalescent COVID-19 samples, and they came from the United States, Italy and Spain. T cells, B-cell-depleted T cells, or PBMCs provided the cDNA or gDNA that served as material.

After removal of 10 bases from V and 8 bases from J, the junction contained 11 bases not matched to a gene. The CDR3 consists of 13 residues. The germline CDR1 and CDR2 sequences are LNHDA and SQIVND (reference sequence). In the authors' workflow: Cell counts per sample came from amplifying reference gene primers. Sequencing was performed with immunoSEQ multiplex PCR; in TCRdb, only in-frame clones are kept and a portion is missing. Clone size and V and J calls were adopted from that table, with D and trimming inferred from the DNA. Of approximately 150,000 clones detected, roughly nine tenths appear once; the ten largest clones hold about 3.9%.

The TCR was taken from a woman aged 65 to 85 with acute or convalescent COVID-19. The source material was peripheral blood. The V call is TRBV19, the J call TRBJ2-1; 7 bases fit TRBD1. The CDR3 DNA reads as TGTGCCACTGCCGCGACAGGGTCCTATGAGCAGTTCTTC. This codes for CATAATGSYEQFF.